The 15 T cell receptor beta chains below all came from one sample that was sequenced in a study of beta chain features in type 1 diabetes (dated by TCRdb to the late 2010s). Library construction relied on the immunoSEQ multiplex PCR assay. The High Capacity cDNA Reverse Transcription Kit was used to reverse transcribe all of the isolated RNA, meaning that expressed TCRB transcripts were what got sequenced. Held by TCRdb, this immuneACCESS table contains in-frame sequences only and omits some clones. Under half of the omission traces to an unresolved V gene where checked; the cause of the rest is unknown. In all, the sample holds fewer than 550,000 clones, and more than 9.5% of those were seen once. More than 0.045% of the sample rests with the top ten. The sample consisted of naive CD4+ T cells from blood. The cell subset or site tag for this specimen amounts to: true naive CD4+ T cells. These receptors came from a woman younger than 35 in good health.

The chain couples TRBV29-1 to TRBJ2-3; D is unclear. V lost 7 bases and J 4 bases, leaving 12 bases between the germline ends. Per the germline V gene, CDR1 is SQVTM and CDR2 is ANQGSEA. The CDR3 extends over 12 amino acids. CDR3 sequence reads: CSAKVIPDTQYF. In nucleotides, the CDR3 is TGCAGCGCCAAAGTCATCCCAGATACGCAGTATTTT.

The chain carries TRBV15 and TRBJ1-1; D not resolved. This CDR3 is 13 amino acids long. V gave up 4 bases and J gave up 7 bases, with 13 bases separating them. CDR1 is LNHNV and CDR2 is YYDKDF in the germline V gene (reference sequence). The CDR3 sequence is CATSNWASLEAFF. In nucleotides, the CDR3 is TGTGCCACCAGCAACTGGGCCTCACTTGAAGCTTTCTTT.

This clone was detected many times. This chain connects TRBV4-3 to TRBJ2-5, with 8 bases aligning to TRBD2. The CDR3 runs 14 residues. The junction had 0 bases not matched to a gene; V was cut back by 0 bases and J by 3 bases. Germline V gives CDR1 LGHNA, CDR2 YSLEER. The DNA of the CDR3 is TGCGCCAGCAGCCAAGACGGGGGGGAAGAGACCCAGTACTTC. Protein product: CASSQDGGEETQYF.

This clone was counted between two and nine times. The chain is built from TRBV28 and TRBJ2-2, with TRBD1 matching 9 bases. V lost 6 bases to trimming and J lost 6 bases; unmatched junction nucleotides: 5. This CDR3 is 14 amino acids long. Germline values: CDR1 MDHEN, CDR2 SYDVKM. The CDR3 spells CASSPGTGSGELFF. CDR3 coding DNA: TGTGCCAGCAGCCCCGGGACAGGGTCCGGGGAGCTGTTTTTT.

This clone occurred a few times. The CDR3 region is CASSLRIGQGLKEQYF. In nucleotides, the CDR3 is TGTGCCAGCAGCTTAAGAATAGGACAGGGTTTAAAAGAGCAGTACTTC. The chain links TRBV7-3 to TRBJ2-7, with 8 bases aligning to TRBD1. The germline gives CDR1 SGHTA, CDR2 FQGTGA. The V segment lost 1 base and the J segment 7 bases; nucleotides outside the gene matches: 12. This CDR3 region has 16 residues. Based on the CDR3 plus reference TRBV7-3 and TRBJ2-7, the full variable domain is GAGVSQTPSNKVTEKGKYVELRCDPISGHTALYWYRQSLGQGPEFLIYFQGTGAADDSGLPNDRFFAVRPEGSVSTLKIQRTERGDSAVYLCASSLRIGQGLKEQYFGPGTRLTVT.

This clone was recorded a few times. The V and J genes are TRBV7-2 and TRBJ2-1; D is ambiguous. This CDR3 spans 16 amino acids. Looked up from germline, CDR1 is SGHTA and CDR2 is FQGNSA. Trimming left V 5 bases short and J 0 bases short, with 14 bases between. The chain's CDR3 is CASSPYPWSSYNEQFF. CDR3 coding DNA: TGTGCCAGCAGCCCCTACCCTTGGAGCTCCTACAATGAGCAGTTCTTC.

The chain recombines TRBV13 with TRBJ2-7; the D gene is possibly TRBD1 (6 bases). The V end was cut by 3 bases, the J end by 2 bases, with 20 bases between. The CDR3 length is 17 residues. Germline V gene lookup returns CDR1 PRHDT and CDR2 FYEKMQ (reference sequence). CDR3 sequence: CASSFSPGHPLTYEQYF. DNA of the CDR3: TGTGCCAGCAGCTTTTCCCCGGGACACCCATTAACCTACGAGCAGTACTTC.

J is TRBJ1-1 and V is TRBV13; D remains ambiguous. V was clipped by 8 bases and J by 1 base, with 5 bases between them. Germline V gene data show CDR1 as PRHDT and CDR2 as FYEKMQ (reference sequence). The CDR3 length is 11 residues. The CDR3 loop reads CASRRNTEAFF. The CDR3 nucleotides are TGTGCCAGCCGGCGGAACACTGAAGCTTTCTTT.

This clone was counted only a few times. The chain recombines TRBV7-9 with TRBJ2-3; D not resolved. Germline CDR1 SEHNR, CDR2 FQNEAQ (reference sequence). CDR3 length: 15 amino acids. Trimming took off 5 bases at V and 1 base at J, with 13 bases between the two ends. CDR3: CASSMGQWRTDTQYF. CDR3 sequence (DNA): TGTGCCAGCAGCATGGGCCAGTGGCGCACAGATACGCAGTATTTT.

The genes are TRBV15 and TRBJ2-1, with 12 positions matching TRBD2. After removal of 1 base from V and 2 bases from J, the junction contained 9 bases not matched to a gene. The CDR3 loop spans 19 amino acids. CDR1 and CDR2 from the germline V gene are LNHNV and YYDKDF (reference sequence). The CDR3 bases are TGTGCCACCAGCAGAGCGATAGCTAGCGGGGGGGCCCCCTACAATGAGCAGTTCTTC. Protein sequence: CATSRAIASGGAPYNEQFF. The complete variable domain, with remaining parts taken from reference TRBV15 and TRBJ2-1, reads DAMVIQNPRYQVTQFGKPVTLSCSQTLNHNVMYWYQQKSSQAPKLLFHYYDKDFNNEADTPDNFQSRRPNTSFCFLDIRSPGLGDTAMYLCATSRAIASGGAPYNEQFFGPGTRLTVL.

The chain recombines TRBV18 with TRBJ2-1; D uncertain. The V and J ends lost 2 bases and 8 bases respectively, with 13 bases between them. This CDR3 is 14 amino acids long. Germline-derived CDR1 and CDR2 are KGHSH and LQKENI. As DNA, the CDR3 is TGTGCCAGCTCACCAGAGGCCTTCTCGGATGAGCAGTTCTTC. Translation: CASSPEAFSDEQFF.

As to this clone: This specimen includes other DNA sequences encoding the same CDR3. The CDR3 region is CASRDSYGYTF. The CDR3 nucleotides are TGCGCCAGCCGGGACAGCTATGGCTACACCTTC. The chain uses TRBV5-1 and TRBJ1-2; 7 positions match TRBD1. CDR3 length: 11 amino acids. CDR1 and CDR2 (germline): SGHRS, YFSETQ. The trim removed 7 bases at V and 4 bases at J, leaving 1 base unmatched.

The chain is built from TRBV5-1 and TRBJ2-1; TRBD1 agrees at 8 bases. The V segment lost 5 bases and the J segment 7 bases; nucleotides outside the gene matches: 5. Germline V gene data show CDR1 as SGHRS and CDR2 as YFSETQ. This CDR3 has 13 amino acids. CDR3 sequence: CASRPGGRNEQFF. The CDR3 DNA reads as TGCGCCAGCAGACCAGGGGGCAGGAATGAGCAGTTCTTC.

This clone was detected only a few times. The chain couples TRBV6-1 to TRBJ2-3; the match to TRBD2 covers 7 bases. V was pared by 4 bases and J by 0 bases, with 4 bases of the junction left unmatched. The CDR3 runs 15 residues. CDR1 and CDR2 (germline): MNHNS, SASEGT. The CDR3 loop reads CASSGAGVSTDTQYF. In nucleotides, the CDR3 is TGTGCCAGCAGTGGGGCGGGAGTAAGCACAGATACGCAGTATTTT.

This clone was counted only a few times. The V gene is TRBV11-3, the J gene TRBJ2-3; perhaps TRBD2 as D (6 bases). The germline gives CDR1 SGHNT, CDR2 YENEEA. This CDR3 contains 16 residues. Trimming removed 7 bases at V and 2 bases at J, with 19 bases between. The CDR3: CASTPPSGGATDTQYF. CDR3 sequence (DNA): TGTGCCAGCACCCCTCCTTCCGGGGGAGCCACAGATACGCAGTATTTT.